One and the same sample provided the 22 T cell receptor beta chains below, sequenced in a study of T cell repertoires in cytomegalovirus infection. TCRdb re-called the reads through MiXCR, storing one row per CDR3 protein. The data show about 740,000 distinct CDR3 sequences, with roughly 36% seen just once and roughly 2.8% held by the top ten. Source material: PBMCs. These receptor sequences come from a human donor in good health (CMV status not recorded). Some clones in this sample may be carry-over from other donors' samples.

Remarks on this clonotype: This likely comes from a read error, as the CDR3 has no conserved phenylalanine or tryptophan at its end. The rearrangement joins TRBV7-2 to TRBJ2-1; possibly TRBD1 or TRBD2 for D (5 bases each). The V end lost 5 bases, the J end lost 10 bases, and 24 bases lay between the germline ends. Germline CDR1 SGHTA, CDR2 FQGNSA. This CDR3 has 16 residues. The CDR3 protein is CASSTGSGRHDSEQFY. CDR3 nucleotide sequence: TGTGCCAGCAGCACTGGGTCGGGACGGCACGACTCGGAGCAGTTCTAC.

This chain connects TRBV6-6 to TRBJ2-7; 9 bases match TRBD2. Germline trimming cut 6 bases from V and 3 bases from J; bases unmatched to any gene: 12. The germline V gene encodes CDR1 MNHNY and CDR2 SVGAGI (reference sequence). The CDR3 extends over 16 amino acids. The CDR3 sequence: CASSRTNSGRNYEQYF. The CDR3 bases are TGTGCCAGCAGCCGTACCAATAGCGGGAGAAACTACGAGCAGTACTTC.

This clonotype appeared a few times. The V and J genes are TRBV27 and TRBJ1-5, with a possible D match to TRBD1 (6 bases). CDR1 and CDR2 from the germline V gene are MNHEY and SMNVEV (reference sequence). V was pared by 2 bases and J by 5 bases, with 10 bases between. This CDR3 is 14 amino acids long. DNA for the CDR3: TGTGCCAGCAGTTTACGAGGGGGGGATCAGCCCCAGCATTTT. Amino acid sequence: CASSLRGGDQPQHF.

This clonotype appeared a few times. This chain uses TRBV12-5 with TRBJ1-5; no reliable D call. The germline gives CDR1 LGHNT, CDR2 FRNRAP. V lost 7 bases and J lost 7, with 11 bases in between. The CDR3 has 12 residues. CDR3 region: CASAPDGQPQHF. The CDR3 bases are TGTGCTAGTGCCCCGGACGGCCAGCCCCAGCATTTT.

Here the CDR3 reads CASSEEPPTPEAFF. The CDR3 DNA follows: TGTGCCAGCAGTGAAGAACCGCCAACCCCTGAAGCTTTCTTT. The V and J genes are TRBV6-5 and TRBJ1-1; D unresolved. CDR3 length: 14 amino acids. CDR1 is MNHEY, CDR2 SVGAGI, per germline. Trimming removed 5 bases from V and 6 bases from J, with 16 bases in between.

In this sample, this clonotype turned up a few times. This chain connects TRBV6-2 or TRBV6-3 to TRBJ1-2; a weak D match, TRBD1 (5 bases). Germline-derived CDR1 and CDR2 are MNHEY and SVGEGT. The CDR3 runs to 16 residues. Trimming took off 8 bases at V and 2 bases at J, with 21 bases between the two ends. In nucleotides, the CDR3 is TGTGCCAGCGCCGATATCCGGCGACAGTGGAACTATGGCTACACCTTC. Translation gives CASADIRRQWNYGYTF.

A note on this clonotype: This may come from a read error, since a much larger clone is one base off. The CDR3 ends on some other residue instead of the conserved phenylalanine or tryptophan, so this is likely a read error. The rearrangement joins TRBV7-2 to TRBJ2-1; 8 bases line up with TRBD2. CDR1 is SGHTA and CDR2 is FQGNSA in the germline V gene. The CDR3 is 16 residues long. The trim removed 1 base at V and 8 bases at J, leaving 10 bases unmatched. CDR3 DNA: TGTGCCAGCAGCTTAGTCTCCAGCGGGGGCCCCTATGAGCAGTTCTTA. It is translated as CASSLVSSGGPYEQFL.

The chain has TRBV6-5 and TRBJ2-3; either TRBD1 or TRBD2 may supply D (6 bases each). Trimming left V 5 bases short and J 2 bases short, with 17 bases between. Germline V gene lookup returns CDR1 MNHEY and CDR2 SVGAGI. The CDR3 is 16 amino acids. CDR3: CASSTEGGSPTDTQYF. The CDR3 DNA reads TGTGCCAGCAGTACTGAAGGGGGGTCTCCCACAGATACGCAGTATTTT.

As to this clonotype: A junction boundary mismatches the germline segment, possibly from a read error. This chain joins TRBV5-6 and TRBJ2-7; D might be TRBD1 (6 bases). Germline V CDR1 and CDR2: SGHDT, YYEEEE. This CDR3 is built from 14 residues. In DNA, the CDR3 is TGTGCCAGCAGCCTGTTACAGGGTAGATACGATCAGTACTTC. Residues: CASSLLQGRYDQYF.

The J gene is TRBJ1-1, the V gene TRBV7-8; D unresolved. V lost 7 bases and J lost 0, with 9 bases in between. CDR3 size: 13 residues. The germline gives CDR1 SGHVS, CDR2 FQNEAQ. The DNA for the CDR3 is TGTGCCAGCATCCGAGTCCTGAACACTGAAGCTTTCTTT. Its translation is CASIRVLNTEAFF.

The rearrangement uses TRBV5-1 and TRBJ1-5; D is undetermined. Trimming left V 0 bases short and J 9 bases short, with 10 bases between. Germline V gene lookup returns CDR1 SGHRS and CDR2 YFSETQ. The length of the CDR3 is 13 residues. As DNA, the CDR3 is TGCGCCAGCAGCTTGGACGGGGTTTCGCCCCAGCATTTT. This codes for CASSLDGVSPQHF.

This clonotype appeared a few times. This rearrangement joins TRBV28 to TRBJ1-2, with D possibly TRBD1 on 6 matching bases. CDR3 length: 11 amino acids. CDR1 is MDHEN, CDR2 SYDVKM, per germline. In DNA form, the CDR3 reads TGTGTGTGCGGGGACACCTATGGCTACACCTTC. It is translated as CVCGDTYGYTF.

The rearrangement joins TRBV6-8 to TRBJ2-1, with 10 bases matching TRBD2. This CDR3 has 13 amino acids. V was clipped by 7 bases and J by 6 bases; unmatched bases: 3. CDR1 and CDR2 (germline): MNHGY, SAAAGT. In nucleotides, the CDR3 is TGTGCCAGCACAAGCGGGAGGGGCAATGAGCAGTTCTTC. This gives the protein CASTSGRGNEQFF.

The chain links TRBV12-3 or TRBV12-4 to TRBJ1-2, with 10 nucleotides matching TRBD1. V gave up 6 bases and J gave up 4 bases; unmatched junction bases: 5. The CDR3 totals 14 residues. Here the CDR3 DNA reads TGTGCCAGCAGGGGACAGGGGAACCTCTATGGCTACACCTTC. It specifies CASRGQGNLYGYTF.

This chain connects TRBV12-3 or TRBV12-4 to TRBJ2-3, with D perhaps TRBD1 or TRBD2 (6 bases each). V dropped 6 bases and J dropped 1 base, with 26 bases sitting between them. The CDR3 is 19 amino acids. CDR3 sequence (DNA): TGTGCCAGCAGGGGATCGGGGTTTTGGGGGGCAAGTGGCACAGATACGCAGTATTTT. The encoded protein is CASRGSGFWGASGTDTQYF.

The rearrangement joins TRBV27 to TRBJ1-4; the D gene is possibly TRBD1 (5 bases). The CDR3 totals 15 residues. V was trimmed by 0 bases and J by 10 bases, leaving 15 bases between them. Germline V gives CDR1 MNHEY, CDR2 SMNVEV (reference sequence). The CDR3 protein is CASSLSLGGAAKLFF. The CDR3 nucleotides are TGTGCCAGCAGTTTATCGTTAGGTGGGGCGGCAAAACTGTTTTTT.

The chain has TRBV28 and TRBJ2-7; no clear D gene. CDR1 is MDHEN and CDR2 is SYDVKM in the germline V gene. The CDR3 extends over 14 amino acids. Trimming removed 4 bases from V and 5 bases from J, with 15 bases in between. CDR3 bases: TGTGCCAGCAGTTCTCGGACCAGGTCCGACGAGCAGTACTTC. It encodes CASSSRTRSDEQYF. The full variable domain, in which reference TRBV28 and TRBJ2-7 provide the parts outside the CDR3, is DVKVTQSSRYLVKRTGEKVFLECVQDMDHENMFWYRQDPGLGLRLIYFSYDVKMKEKGDIPEGYSVSREKKERFSLILESASTNQTSMYLCASSSRTRSDEQYFGPGTRLTVT.

CDR3 nucleotide sequence: TGTGCCAGTAGTATCCCAGGAGGTAGCAATCAGCCCCAGCATTTT. Translated, it gives CASSIPGGSNQPQHF. V is TRBV19 and J is TRBJ1-5, with D unresolved. Germline V gene data show CDR1 as LNHDA and CDR2 as SQIVND (reference sequence). The CDR3 is 15 residues long. V lost 3 bases and J lost 0, with 9 bases in between. Variable domain in full (rest from reference TRBV19 and TRBJ1-5): DGGITQSPKYLFRKEGQNVTLSCEQNLNHDAMYWYRQDPGQGLRLIYYSQIVNDFQKGDIAEGYSVSREKKESFPLTVTSAQKNPTAFYLCASSIPGGSNQPQHFGDGTRLSIL.

As to this clonotype: One end of the junction does not line up with germline, which may come from a read error. This chain connects TRBV12-3 or TRBV12-4 to TRBJ2-7; D ambiguous. The CDR3 has 12 amino acids. The chain's CDR3 is CASSFSSAEEYF. In nucleotides, the CDR3 is TGTGCCAGCAGTTTTAGTTCCGCCGAGGAGTACTTC.

This chain links TRBV5-8 with TRBJ2-1; 10 bases map to TRBD2. The V segment lost 4 bases and the J segment 8 bases; nucleotides outside the gene matches: 6. The CDR3 length is 14 residues. Germline-derived CDR1 and CDR2 are SGHTS and YDEGEE. The chain's CDR3 is CASSSGGARHEQFF. In DNA form, the CDR3 reads TGTGCCAGCAGCAGCGGGGGGGCCCGACATGAGCAGTTCTTC.

This clonotype was observed many times. The CDR3 here is CASSLGGVLEQFF. CDR3 nucleotides: TGTGCCAGCAGCTTAGGTGGCGTTTTAGAGCAGTTCTTC. J is TRBJ2-1 and V is TRBV7-6; no reliable D call. This CDR3 has 13 amino acids. Germline V gene sequence: CDR1 SGHVS, CDR2 FNYEAQ. The germline V and J ends were trimmed by 1 base and 10 bases, with 11 bases remaining between them.

This clonotype came up a few times. This chain joins TRBV6-1 and TRBJ1-6, with a weak D call TRBD1 (5 bases). This CDR3 spans 12 amino acids. Germline V CDR1 and CDR2: MNHNS, SASEGT. Trimming removed 4 bases from V and 13 bases from J, with 11 bases in between. CDR3 amino acids: CASSGQGPPLHF. CDR3 nucleotides: TGTGCCAGCAGTGGCCAGGGACCGCCCCTCCACTTT.